This entry lists 32 T cell receptor beta chains sequenced from one sample in a study of molecular identifiers for immune sequencing clone quantification. Each CDR3 protein is one row after TCRdb ran MiXCR on the PCR reads. This sample carries around 460,000 distinct CDR3 sequences, 20% to 25% of them seen once, and the ten largest clones take about 0.84%. Sequenced material: naive CD8+ T cells from blood, with Jurkat cell RNA spiked in. Documented subset: FACS-sorted CD8+CD4-CCR7+CD45RA+ naive T cells. The receptors here all came from a human donor in good health. Some libraries in this study had Jurkat cell RNA spiked in.

This clonotype was recorded a few times. The chain has TRBV9 and TRBJ2-7; 10 bases are a match to TRBD2. CDR1 and CDR2 from the germline V gene are SGDLS and YYNGEE. This CDR3 has 16 residues. The junction had 7 bases not matched to a gene; V was cut back by 0 bases and J by 4 bases. The CDR3 DNA is TGTGCCAGCAGCGTAGTCCCCAGCGGGGGGGTTTACGAGCAGTACTTC. It yields the protein CASSVVPSGGVYEQYF.

The chain is built from TRBV7-9 and TRBJ2-2, with 10 bases matching TRBD1. CDR3 length: 18 residues. J lost 5 bases, V lost 4 bases, and 13 bases had no gene match. Germline CDR1 and CDR2: SEHNR and FQNEAQ (reference sequence). The CDR3 sequence is CASSSRDRGLLGTGELFF. CDR3 coding DNA: TGTGCCAGCAGCTCGAGGGACAGGGGCCTCCTGGGGACCGGGGAGCTGTTTTTT. The full variable domain, completed using reference TRBV7-9 and TRBJ2-2, is DTGVSQNPRHKITKRGQNVTFRCDPISEHNRLYWYRQTLGQGPEFLTYFQNEAQLEKSRLLSDRFSAERPKGSFSTLEIQRTEQGDSAMYLCASSSRDRGLLGTGELFFGEGSRLTVL.

This clonotype was counted ten times or more. J is TRBJ2-4 and V is TRBV3-1, with 14 bases lining up with TRBD2. This CDR3 spans 18 amino acids. With V trimmed by 4 bases and J by 7 bases, 12 bases remained unmatched. Germline loops: CDR1 LGHDT, CDR2 YNNKEL (reference sequence). The CDR3 sequence is CASSPQTSGGAWLNIQYF. DNA for the CDR3: TGTGCCAGCAGCCCCCAGACTAGCGGGGGGGCCTGGTTGAACATTCAGTACTTC.

A remark on this clonotype: A much larger clone differs by one base, so this may be a read error. The rearrangement links TRBV28 to TRBJ1-1; D possibly corresponds to TRBD1 (5 bases). Germline CDR1 is MDHEN and CDR2 is SYDVKM. This CDR3 has 12 residues. In DNA form, the CDR3 reads TGTGGCAGCAGGGCAGGGCACACTGAAGCTTTCTTT. Encoded protein: CGSRAGHTEAFF.

This clonotype has a count of ten or more. J is TRBJ1-4 and V is TRBV29-1, with D perhaps TRBD1 (5 bases). Trimming took off 5 bases at V and 1 base at J, with 11 bases between the two ends. Germline-derived CDR1 and CDR2 are SQVTM and ANQGSEA. The CDR3 has 14 amino acids. In DNA form, the CDR3 reads TGCAGCGTTATGGCCACAGGAACTAATGAAAAACTGTTTTTT. Protein: CSVMATGTNEKLFF.

This clonotype occurred a few times. V is TRBV29-1 and J is TRBJ1-1, with 7 bases aligning to TRBD1. The CDR3 is 16 residues long. With 4 bases clipped from V and 1 base from J, the junction kept 12 bases outside the gene matches. Germline CDR1 reads SQVTM; CDR2 reads ANQGSEA. CDR3 sequence (DNA): TGCAGCGTTGTAATTTACAGGGGACGAGGGAACACTGAAGCTTTCTTT. It encodes CSVVIYRGRGNTEAFF.

This clonotype turned up a few times. The gene calls are TRBV19 and TRBJ1-5; D gene unclear. Per germline, CDR1 LNHDA and CDR2 SQIVND (reference sequence). The V and J ends lost 1 base and 1 base respectively, with 14 bases between them. The CDR3 is 17 residues long. In nucleotides, the CDR3 is TGTGCCAGTAGTATAGTGGACGCGGGTATGAGCAATCAGCCCCAGCATTTT. Its translation: CASSIVDAGMSNQPQHF.

The table lists this clonotype with a few counts. The J gene is TRBJ2-3, the V gene TRBV24-1; a possible D gene is TRBD1 (5 bases). Per the germline V gene, CDR1 is KGHDR and CDR2 is SFDVKD. The CDR3 has 12 amino acids. Trimming cost V 6 bases and J 3 bases, with 6 bases left between them. CDR3 residues: CATSPGTDTQYF. The CDR3 nucleotides read TGTGCCACCAGTCCAGGGACAGATACGCAGTATTTT.

Many counts were recorded for this clonotype. The V gene is TRBV30, the J gene TRBJ2-5; D is uncertain. The V end lost 2 bases, the J end lost 5 bases, and 6 bases lay between the germline ends. Per germline, CDR1 GTSNPN and CDR2 SVGIG (reference sequence). The CDR3 length is 11 residues. The CDR3 region has the DNA TGTGCCTGGAGTCCTGGCGAGACCCAGTACTTC. Translated, it gives CAWSPGETQYF. Full variable domain (remainder filled in from reference TRBV30 and TRBJ2-5): SQTIHQWPATLVQPVGSPLSLECTVEGTSNPNLYWYRQAAGRGLQLLFYSVGIGQISSEVPQNLSASRPQDRQFILSSKKLLLSDSGFYLCAWSPGETQYFGPGTRLLVL.

The rearrangement uses TRBV29-1 and TRBJ2-5, with a possible D match to TRBD1 (7 bases). Germline-derived CDR1 and CDR2 are SQVTM and ANQGSEA. This CDR3 has 16 amino acids. V gave up 4 bases and J gave up 2 bases, with 20 bases separating them. The CDR3 spells CSVGGTQGTLQETQYF. The CDR3 nucleotides are TGCAGCGTTGGCGGGACACAGGGGACGCTACAAGAGACCCAGTACTTC. Using reference TRBV29-1 and TRBJ2-5 for the parts outside the CDR3, the full variable domain is SAVISQKPSRDICQRGTSLTIQCQVDSQVTMMFWYRQQPGQSLTLIATANQGSEATYESGFVIDKFPISRPNLTFSTLTVSNMSPEDSSIYLCSVGGTQGTLQETQYFGPGTRLLVL.

The V call is TRBV9, the J call TRBJ2-3; TRBD2 agrees at 8 bases. After removal of 3 bases from V and 1 base from J, the junction contained 4 bases not matched to a gene. CDR1 SGDLS and CDR2 YYNGEE come from the germline V gene. This CDR3 comprises 15 residues. The CDR3 coding sequence is TGTGCCAGCAGCGAACTAGCGGAGGGCACAGATACGCAGTATTTT. It translates to CASSELAEGTDTQYF.

This clonotype was seen only a few times. The chain couples TRBV3-1 to TRBJ1-2; TRBD1 is a possible D gene (6 bases). Between the trimmed V and J ends, which lost 3 bases and 6 bases, there was a span of 14 bases. The CDR3 sequence is 14 residues long. The germline CDR1 and CDR2 sequences are LGHDT and YNNKEL (reference sequence). The CDR3 DNA reads TGTGCCAGCAGCCAGGCAGGGGAACTTGATGGCTACACCTTC. Its protein is CASSQAGELDGYTF.

As for this clonotype: A much larger clone is a single base away; this may be a read error. The chain uses TRBV12-3 or TRBV12-4 and TRBJ1-1, with D unclear. The CDR3 runs to 13 residues. The CDR3 region is CAGSPGTGTEAFF. For the CDR3, the DNA is TGTGCCGGCAGTCCTGGAACGGGGACTGAAGCTTTCTTT.

This clonotype came up a few times. Here the CDR3 reads CASSGSVTDTQYF. The DNA of the CDR3 is TGTGCCAGTAGCGGGAGTGTGACAGATACGCAGTATTTT. The chain carries TRBV12-3 or TRBV12-4 and TRBJ2-3; the match to TRBD2 covers 9 bases. The CDR3 totals 13 residues. V lost 9 bases to trimming and J lost 3 bases; unmatched junction nucleotides: 4.

This clonotype was picked up many times. The chain has TRBV4-3 and TRBJ2-3, with D possibly TRBD1 on 5 matching bases. Germline V gene lookup returns CDR1 LGHNA and CDR2 YSLEER. V gave up 0 bases and J gave up 4 bases, with 20 bases separating them. The CDR3 runs 18 residues. The CDR3 DNA reads as TGCGCCAGCAGCCAAGAGGGGCTTGGCAGGGAAAAACCAGATACGCAGTATTTT. Its translation: CASSQEGLGREKPDTQYF.

This clonotype was observed a few times. The chain has TRBV23-1 and TRBJ2-2; D uncertain. TRBV23-1 is given ORF status, its function remaining uncertain. With 4 bases removed from V and 2 bases from J, the gap between germline ends came to 5 bases. The CDR3 covers 13 residues. CDR3 protein: CASSRSNTGELFF. In DNA, the CDR3 is TGCGCCAGCAGTCGTTCTAACACCGGGGAGCTGTTTTTT.

A word on this clonotype: Relative to the germline gene, one junction end is altered; a read error may explain this. This rearrangement joins TRBV4-2 to TRBJ2-3, with D possibly being TRBD1 or TRBD2 (5 bases each). This CDR3 comprises 16 residues. Per germline, CDR1 LGHNA and CDR2 YNFKEQ. Written as DNA, the CDR3 is TGCGCCAGCAGCCAAGACTGGGACGCTAGCACAGATACGCAGTATTTT. It translates to CASSQDWDASTDTQYF.

This rearrangement joins TRBV13 to TRBJ2-2; 12 bases align to TRBD2. The V gene end was trimmed by 4 bases and the J gene end by 4 bases; junction bases not matched to a gene: 10. The length of the CDR3 is 18 residues. CDR1 is PRHDT, CDR2 FYEKMQ, per germline (reference sequence). For the CDR3, the DNA is TGTGCCAGCAGCTCTCTAGCGGGGGGGCGTCTCGGCACCGGGGAGCTGTTTTTT. It encodes CASSSLAGGRLGTGELFF.

This clonotype appeared many times. This rearrangement joins TRBV27 to TRBJ1-6, with 7 positions matching TRBD1. This CDR3 has 17 residues. Germline trimming cut 3 bases from V and 4 bases from J; bases unmatched to any gene: 9. Germline V gene sequence: CDR1 MNHEY, CDR2 SMNVEV (reference sequence). The DNA for the CDR3 is TGTGCCAGCAGTTTGGCTCCGAGGGACAGATATAATTCACCCCTCCACTTT. As protein: CASSLAPRDRYNSPLHF.

About this clonotype: The germline gene is not matched at one end of the junction; a read error may be the cause. This chain links TRBV27 with TRBJ1-4; 11 nucleotides align to TRBD1. CDR1 MNHEY and CDR2 SMNVEV come from the germline V gene (reference sequence). The CDR3 spans 19 residues. DNA of the CDR3: TGTGCCAGCAGTTTATGGCCGTTCGGACAGGGGGCATCTAATGGAAAACTGTTTTTT. This encodes CASSLWPFGQGASNGKLFF.

This clonotype was detected ten times or more. The chain couples TRBV6-6 to TRBJ2-3; unclear D gene. Trimming left V 7 bases short and J 0 bases short, with 20 bases between. From germline, CDR1 is MNHNY and CDR2 SVGAGI (reference sequence). The CDR3 spans 17 residues. The CDR3 here is CASTQLVTEPSTDTQYF. CDR3 nucleotide sequence: TGTGCCAGCACCCAGTTAGTTACAGAACCTAGCACAGATACGCAGTATTTT.

This clonotype was seen repeatedly, ten times or more. The V and J genes are TRBV12-3 or TRBV12-4 and TRBJ2-5; D unclear. The CDR3 loop spans 13 amino acids. The ends were cut back, 6 bases at V and 3 bases at J, with 11 bases in the middle. CDR3 region: CASRPLNEETQYF. The CDR3 coding sequence is TGTGCCAGCAGACCGTTGAATGAAGAGACCCAGTACTTC.

This clonotype was counted ten times or more. The V call is TRBV12-5, the J call TRBJ2-5; the D gene is possibly TRBD2 (6 bases). V was shortened by 1 base and J by 0 bases, with 12 bases between the two germline ends. The CDR3 is 16 residues long. Germline lookup yields CDR1 LGHNT and CDR2 FRNRAP. In nucleotides, the CDR3 is TGTGCTAGTGGTTTGGACGTCGCGGGGAACCAAGAGACCCAGTACTTC. Translated: CASGLDVAGNQETQYF. Variable domain in full (rest from reference TRBV12-5 and TRBJ2-5): DARVTQTPRHKVTEMGQEVTMRCQPILGHNTVFWYRQTMMQGLELLAYFRNRAPLDDSGMPKDRFSAEMPDATLATLKIQPSEPRDSAVYFCASGLDVAGNQETQYFGPGTRLLVL.

This clonotype occurred many times. V is TRBV10-3 and J is TRBJ2-5; 8 bases are shared with TRBD2. CDR1 is ENHRY and CDR2 is SYGVKD in the germline V gene. This CDR3 comprises 15 residues. J was trimmed by 5 bases and V by 0 bases; bases with no gene match: 5. The CDR3 DNA is TGTGCCATCAGTGAGTCGAGCGGGGGCGATGAGACCCAGTACTTC. Translating gives CAISESSGGDETQYF.

The genes are TRBV30 and TRBJ1-3, with a possible D match to TRBD1 (6 bases). In germline, CDR1 is GTSNPN, CDR2 SVGIG (reference sequence). V gave up 6 bases and J gave up 0 bases, with 18 bases separating them. The CDR3 sequence is 16 residues long. In DNA, the CDR3 is TGTGCCTGCCTAGGCTACAGGGAATCCTCTGGAAACACCATATATTTT. Protein product: CACLGYRESSGNTIYF. The entire variable domain, with the rest obtained from reference TRBV30 and TRBJ1-3, is as follows: SQTIHQWPATLVQPVGSPLSLECTVEGTSNPNLYWYRQAAGRGLQLLFYSVGIGQISSEVPQNLSASRPQDRQFILSSKKLLLSDSGFYLCACLGYRESSGNTIYFGEGSWLTVV.

This clonotype came up a few times. The DNA of the CDR3 is TGTGCCAGCAGTTTTACGACTGAGTACCAAGAGACCCAGTACTTC. Residues: CASSFTTEYQETQYF. The V and J genes are TRBV27 and TRBJ2-5; D uncertain. V was trimmed by 3 bases and J by 0 bases, leaving 11 bases between them. The CDR3 length is 15 residues. CDR1 is MNHEY, CDR2 SMNVEV, per germline (reference sequence).

Many counts were recorded for this clonotype. The gene calls are TRBV4-3 and TRBJ2-7; D remains unclear. Per germline, CDR1 LGHNA and CDR2 YSLEER. The CDR3 runs to 13 residues. Deletions cut 0 bases from V and 4 bases from J, with 7 bases between. The CDR3 is CASSQELPYEQYF. In DNA, the CDR3 is TGCGCCAGCAGCCAAGAACTTCCTTACGAGCAGTACTTC.

This clonotype was seen only a few times. This chain joins TRBV7-2 and TRBJ1-2; D possibly corresponds to TRBD1 (5 bases). CDR3 length equals 17 residues. Germline V gives CDR1 SGHTA, CDR2 FQGNSA. Trimming removed 0 bases at V and 5 bases at J, with 19 bases between. CDR3 DNA sequence: TGTGCCAGCAGCTTAGCGTTTTTCCAGGGAGAGGGTTATGGCTACACCTTC. It translates to CASSLAFFQGEGYGYTF.

As concerns this clonotype: A much bigger clone sits one base away, suggesting this may be a read error. The chain combines TRBV4-3 with TRBJ2-7; a possible D gene is TRBD1 (5 bases). This CDR3 region has 16 residues. Germline CDR1 and CDR2: LGHNA and YSLEER. The CDR3, as DNA: TGCGCCAGCAGCCAAGATACAGGATACGTATCCTACGAGCAGCACTTC. Residues: CASSQDTGYVSYEQHF.

The rearrangement joins TRBV13 to TRBJ1-1, with D hard to call. The CDR3 is 14 residues long. CDR1 and CDR2 from the germline V gene are PRHDT and FYEKMQ (reference sequence). Trimming pared 5 bases from V and 0 bases from J, leaving 10 bases between. The CDR3 here is CASSNQRLNTEAFF. CDR3 DNA sequence: TGTGCCAGCAGCAACCAACGGCTGAACACTGAAGCTTTCTTT.

This clonotype was recorded many times. The J gene is TRBJ2-7, the V gene TRBV7-9; TRBD1 is a possible D gene (5 bases). The V and J ends lost 5 bases and 7 bases respectively, with 18 bases between them. The CDR3 extends over 14 amino acids. Per germline, CDR1 SEHNR and CDR2 FQNEAQ (reference sequence). Written as DNA, the CDR3 is TGTGCCAGCAGCAGAGACAGTTCGCGCTATGAGCAGTACTTC. Translation: CASSRDSSRYEQYF.

This chain joins TRBV11-2 and TRBJ2-7; possibly TRBD2 for D (5 bases). CDR1 is SGHAT and CDR2 is FQNNGV in the germline V gene. Trimming took off 2 bases at V and 3 bases at J, with 11 bases between the two ends. The CDR3 covers 14 residues. DNA of the CDR3: TGTGCCAGCAGCTTACCTAGCAAAGGCTACGAGCAGTACTTC. Translation: CASSLPSKGYEQYF.